The T cell receptor beta chain under discussion was sequenced for a study of blood T cell repertoires in COVID-19. Only in-frame clones appear in the TCRdb table, and some are missing; sequencing was by immunoSEQ multiplex PCR. The table records more than 150,000 clones, more than 75% of them present only once. The length of the CDR3 is 14 residues. The germline gives CDR1 MNHEY, CDR2 SVGEGT. V was trimmed by 0 bases and J by 4 bases, leaving 8 bases between them. The chain joins TRBV6-2 or TRBV6-3 to TRBJ2-3; no definite D call. The sample was PBMCs or T cells enriched from blood (not recorded which). The sequence was obtained from a man aged 55 to 70 who had been exposed to COVID-19. CDR3 loop: CASSYSFQSDTQYF. DNA of the CDR3: TGTGCCAGCAGTTACTCGTTCCAGTCAGATACGCAGTATTTT.